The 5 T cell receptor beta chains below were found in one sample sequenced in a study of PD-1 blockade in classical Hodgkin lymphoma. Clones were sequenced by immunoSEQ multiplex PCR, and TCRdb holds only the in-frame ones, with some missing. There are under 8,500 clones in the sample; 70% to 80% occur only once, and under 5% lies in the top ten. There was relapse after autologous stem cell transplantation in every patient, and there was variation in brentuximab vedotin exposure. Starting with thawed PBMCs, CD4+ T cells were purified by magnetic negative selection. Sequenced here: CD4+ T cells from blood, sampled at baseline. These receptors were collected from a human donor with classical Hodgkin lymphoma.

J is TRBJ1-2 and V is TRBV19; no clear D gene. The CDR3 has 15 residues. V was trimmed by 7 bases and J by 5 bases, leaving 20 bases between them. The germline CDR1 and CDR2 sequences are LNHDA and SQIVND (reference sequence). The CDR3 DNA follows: TGTGCCAGTATGATGAAGGGTCTGGGAAGATATGGCTACACCTTC. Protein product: CASMMKGLGRYGYTF.

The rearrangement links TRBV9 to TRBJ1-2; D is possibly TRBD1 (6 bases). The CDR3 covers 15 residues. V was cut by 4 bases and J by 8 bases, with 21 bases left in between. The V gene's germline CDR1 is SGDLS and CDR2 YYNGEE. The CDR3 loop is CASSPRDNYPGGYTF. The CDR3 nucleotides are TGTGCCAGCAGCCCTCGGGACAACTACCCGGGCGGCTACACCTTC.

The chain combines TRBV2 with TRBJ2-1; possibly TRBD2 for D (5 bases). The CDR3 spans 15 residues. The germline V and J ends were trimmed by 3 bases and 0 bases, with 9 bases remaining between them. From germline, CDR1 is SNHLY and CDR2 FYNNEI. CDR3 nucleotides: TGTGCCAGCAGTGAGGACTGGAGCTCCTACAATGAGCAGTTCTTC. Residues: CASSEDWSSYNEQFF.

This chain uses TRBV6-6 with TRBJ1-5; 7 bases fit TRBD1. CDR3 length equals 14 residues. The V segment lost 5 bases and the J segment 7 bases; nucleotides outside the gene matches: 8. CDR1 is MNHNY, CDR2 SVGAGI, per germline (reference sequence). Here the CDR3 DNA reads TGTGCCAGCAGTCAGGACAGGCAATTCCAGCCCCAGCATTTT. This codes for CASSQDRQFQPQHF.

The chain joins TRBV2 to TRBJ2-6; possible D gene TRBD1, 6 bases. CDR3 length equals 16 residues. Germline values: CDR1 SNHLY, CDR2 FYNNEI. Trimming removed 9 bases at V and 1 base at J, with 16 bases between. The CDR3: CASWSPRGSGANVLTF. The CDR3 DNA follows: TGTGCCAGTTGGAGTCCCAGGGGATCTGGGGCCAACGTCCTGACTTTC. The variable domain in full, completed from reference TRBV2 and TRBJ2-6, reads EPEVTQTPSHQVTQMGQEVILRCVPISNHLYFYWYRQILGQKVEFLVSFYNNEISEKSEIFDDQFSVERPDGSNFTLKIRSTKLEDSAMYFCASWSPRGSGANVLTFGAGSRLTVL.